A selection of T cell receptor beta chains follows, all from one sample in a study of hypomethylating agent response in myelodysplastic syndrome. Assay: immunoSEQ multiplex PCR; the TCRdb copy retains only in-frame clones and omits some. The sample carries about 4,900 clones, over 80% recorded once. Sequencing used bone marrow, obtained before or after starting hypomethylating agent treatment for myelodysplastic syndrome (not recorded which). The receptors were sampled from a human donor with myelodysplastic syndrome. Both conserved end residues are part of each CDR3. The order of the fields is D gene, J gene, V gene, clone size, CDR3 DNA, CDR3 protein. D genes are given only for firm matches. Clone size is shown for a subset of rows, as once, few, many or a class of expanded clone.

- TRBJ2-4 TRBV10-3 few TGTGCCATCAGTGGCGGAGGCGGGGGCGACATTCAGTACTTC CAISGGGGGDIQYF
TRBD2 TRBJ2-7 TRBV27 - TGTGCCAGCAGTGTTAGCGGGAGGGGTGGGGAGCAGTACTTC CASSVSGRGGEQYF
- TRBJ1-2 TRBV9 - TGTGCCAGCAGCTCACCCACAGGGACCCGTTACGGCTACACCTTC CASSSPTGTRYGYTF
- TRBJ2-7 TRBV6-4 - TGTGCCAGCAGTTCACCGACGACGAGGGGCGAGCAGTACTTC CASSSPTTRGEQYF
- TRBJ2-7 TRBV2 few TGTGCCAGCAGGGGACACTTCTCCTACGAGCAGTACTTC CASRGHFSYEQYF
TRBD2 TRBJ2-1 TRBV7-2 - TGTGCCAGCAGCTTACAGGCGGGAGGATACAATGAGCAGTTCTTC CASSLQAGGYNEQFF
- TRBJ1-1 TRBV25-1 - TGTGCCAGCAAGTTGAACACTGAAGCTTTCTTT CASKLNTEAFF
- TRBJ2-5 TRBV9 few TGTGCCAGCGCGCAGGGTGTGTCAGAGACCCAGTACTTC CASAQGVSETQYF
- TRBJ1-3 TRBV7-9 - TGTGCCAGCAGCTTCAGCACGGGCAGCTCTGGAAACACCATATATTTT CASSFSTGSSGNTIYF
- TRBJ2-7 TRBV20-1 - TGCAGTGCTAGCAGGCAGGGGGAGCAGTACTTC CSASRQGEQYF
TRBD2 TRBJ2-3 TRBV7-9 few TGTGCCAGCAGCGGGTATGGGGGGGTCTCCACAGATACGCAGTATTTT CASSGYGGVSTDTQYF
- TRBJ1-4 TRBV27 few TGTGCCAGCAGTTTATCGGCACAGGCAAAGGAAAAACTGTTTTTT CASSLSAQAKEKLFF
- TRBJ2-7 TRBV11-1 few TGTGCCAGCAGCTTAACCCTGGGGCCCTACGAGCAGTACTTC CASSLTLGPYEQYF
TRBD2 TRBJ2-5 TRBV5-1 - TGCGCCAGCACCCCGGGGGGGTCGGGAGGCCCTCAGTACTTC CASTPGGSGGPQYF
TRBD1 TRBJ2-6 TRBV18 - TGTGCCAGCTCACCTAGGACAGGAACTAGCTCTGGGGCCAACGTCCTGACTTTC CASSPRTGTSSGANVLTF
- TRBJ1-2 TRBV28 - TGTGCCAGCAGCCGGGGCCTTAACTATGGCTACACCTTC CASSRGLNYGYTF
- TRBJ1-4 TRBV28 - TGTGCCAGCAGTCTCACGGCAGGGGATGAAAAACTGTTTTTT CASSLTAGDEKLFF
- TRBJ1-2 TRBV30 - TGTGCCTGGAGTTCGGCAAACTATGGCTACACCTTC CAWSSANYGYTF
- TRBJ2-1 TRBV27 medium-sized TGTGCCAGCAGTTTAGGTAGCGCCGGGAATGAGCAGTTCTTC CASSLGSAGNEQFF
TRBD1 TRBJ2-7 TRBV25-1 few TGTGCCAGCAGTGCCCGACAGGGTAAGGAGTACTTC CASSARQGKEYF
- TRBJ1-4 TRBV28 - TGTGCCAGCGGGGGGACTAATGAAAAACTGTTTTTT CASGGTNEKLFF
- TRBJ2-6 TRBV28 - TGTGCCAGCGCCTTGGTCTCTGGGGCCAACGTCCTGACTTTC CASALVSGANVLTF
TRBD2 TRBJ2-7 TRBV11-2 few TGTGCCAGCAGCCGGACTAGCGGGACCTCCTACGAGCAGTACTTC CASSRTSGTSYEQYF
- TRBJ2-3 TRBV5-6 - TGTGCCAGCAGCAGTACAGGGACTTCAGATACGCAGTATTTT CASSSTGTSDTQYF
TRBD1 TRBJ1-5 TRBV19 - TGTGCCAGTAGGTCCCGGGACAGGGGGCAGAATCAGCCCCAGCATTTT CASRSRDRGQNQPQHF
- TRBJ1-2 TRBV13 - TGTGCCAGCAGCTTAGACAGGGTTGGCTACACCTTC CASSLDRVGYTF
- TRBJ2-7 TRBV6-5 - TGTGCCAGCAGTGACCGGGGAGCCTACGAGCAGTACTTC CASSDRGAYEQYF
- TRBJ2-1 TRBV6-6 - TGTGCCAGCAGTTACTCGCTCTGGCAAAATGAGCAGTTCTTC CASSYSLWQNEQFF
TRBD1 TRBJ1-1 TRBV5-4 - TGTGCCAGCAGCTTGGCCCGAGCCGGGACAGCCGCCCTTGAAGCTTTCTTT CASSLARAGTAALEAFF
- TRBJ2-1 TRBV27 - TGTGCCAGCAGTTTACTAAGGGGCTACTACAATGAGCAGTTCTTC CASSLLRGYYNEQFF
- TRBJ2-7 TRBV27 - TGTGCCAGCAACACTTCTTCTGAATCCTACGAGCGGTACTTC CASNTSSESYERYF
- TRBJ1-2 TRBV5-6 - TGTGCCAGCACCAGTGGGGGGCGCGGGTCGCTTGGCTACACCTTC CASTSGGRGSLGYTF
- TRBJ2-3 TRBV7-9 - TGTGCCAGCAGCCCCAGCTTTGGGGCAGATACGCAGTATTTT CASSPSFGADTQYF
- TRBJ1-5 TRBV20-1 few TGCAGTGCGTCCGGGAATCAGCCCCAGCATTTT CSASGNQPQHF
- TRBJ2-1 TRBV21-1 few TGTGCCCCCAGGGGGGGGATTGGGGAGCAGTTCTTC CAPRGGIGEQFF
- TRBJ1-1 TRBV6-5 - TGTGCCAGCAGCCGTATGGGGGGCGTAGACACTGAAGCTTTCTTT CASSRMGGVDTEAFF
- TRBJ2-3 TRBV6-6 - TGTGCCAGCAGTCCCCGATGGGACCCCTCGAAGGTTACGCAGTATTTT CASSPRWDPSKVTQYF
TRBD2 TRBJ2-3 TRBV14 once TGTGCCAGCAGCCAACGGTCGGGAGGAAGCACAGATACGCAGTATTTT CASSQRSGGSTDTQYF
- TRBJ2-7 TRBV5-1 - TGCGCCAGCAGCGAACGGTTCTCGGGTATCAGCTTCTCCTACGAGCAGTACTTC CASSERFSGISFSYEQYF
- TRBJ2-3 TRBV9 - TGTGCCAGCAGCGTAGACAAGGGTACGCAGTATTTT CASSVDKGTQYF
- TRBJ2-3 TRBV7-2 - TGTGCCAGCAGCTTAGATGACGGTACGCAGTATTTT CASSLDDGTQYF
TRBD1 TRBJ1-2 TRBV20-1 - TGCAGTGCTAGCTTTGGACAGGTTTGCACCTTC CSASFGQVCTF
TRBD1 TRBJ1-5 TRBV28 - TGTGCCAGCCATGGGACAGCAAGCAATCAGCCCCAGCATTTT CASHGTASNQPQHF
- TRBJ1-1 TRBV10-1 once TGCGCCAGCAGTGAGTCAGCGGGCCACACTGAAGCTTTCTTT CASSESAGHTEAFF
- TRBJ2-3 TRBV5-6 - TGTGCCAGCAGCTTGGGGGCTAGCGCAAGCACAGATACGCAGTATTTT CASSLGASASTDTQYF
- TRBJ2-4 TRBV6-1 - TGTGCCAGCAGTGAGACTCTAGGGGGAGAGGTCATTCAGTACTTC CASSETLGGEVIQYF
- TRBJ2-3 TRBV7-9 - TGTGCCAGCAGCCGCCGACAGTCCCCGACGCAGTATTTT CASSRRQSPTQYF
TRBD1 TRBJ2-1 TRBV11-3 - TGTGCCAGCAGCTTTGGGACAGGGAATGAGCAGTTCTTC CASSFGTGNEQFF
TRBD2 TRBJ2-3 TRBV7-6 - TGTGCCAGCAGCTTAGGGAGGACTAGCGGGGGCACAGATACGCAGTATTTT CASSLGRTSGGTDTQYF
- TRBJ1-1 TRBV14 once TGTGCCAGCAGCCAAGCCGGGGGTCAGTCTGAAGCTTTCTTT CASSQAGGQSEAFF
TRBD1 TRBJ2-2 TRBV7-9 few TGTGCCAGCACCCCGACAGGGTCAAACACCGGGGAGCTGTTTTTT CASTPTGSNTGELFF
TRBD2 TRBJ2-7 TRBV7-2 - TGTGCCAGCAGCTTGACTAGCGGGACCAGCCACGAGCAGTACTTC CASSLTSGTSHEQYF
- TRBJ2-7 TRBV29-1 - TGCAGCATAACCAGGGCGTGGGAGCAGTACTTC CSITRAWEQYF